This record covers a single T cell receptor (beta chain). The antigen is unknown. 60 Vbeta and 13 Jbeta primers were used in PCR. The assay was immunoSEQ multiplex PCR, and TCRdb's table has in-frame clones only and misses some. The table shows some 130,000 clones, with 77% occurring only once. CDR3 length: 14 residues. The V gene lost 5 bases and the J gene lost 1 base, with 9 bases spanning the gap. Germline values: CDR1 PRHDT, CDR2 FYEKMQ (reference sequence). This entry belongs to a study of cytomegalovirus exposure and HLA in healthy donors. Study-level information: Researchers found that just over 80% of about 400 genotyped donors fell within the Caucasian-associated ancestry cluster. Study observations and caveats: The authors considered a cluster of highly shared sequence variants likely to be a sequencing artifact. As a later analysis revealed, the rate of TCR association differed by HLA locus, with DRB1 most and HLA-C fewest. Analyzed later, most CMV-associated TCR beta chains appeared HLA-restricted.

Material: PBMCs. This sequence originates from a male donor in good health and CMV-seropositive. V usage is TRBV13 and J usage is TRBJ1-5, with D uncertain. The CDR3: CASSLGASNQPQHF. The CDR3 coding sequence is TGTGCCAGCAGCCTCGGTGCGAGCAATCAGCCCCAGCATTTT.